Below, one TCR beta chain is given with its context. Antigen: not known. This sample was included in a study of shared clonotypes between healthy human individuals. Study-level points and caveats: Non-shared clonotypes had lower generation probabilities than clonotypes shared by all four sorted-subset donors.

Only Caucasian adults living in Nashville, Tennessee served as donors. Measured with immunoSEQ multiplex PCR; TCRdb has only the in-frame clones, and not every one. This sample has around 510,000 clones, with roughly 95% found just once. Germline CDR1 reads MDHEN; CDR2 reads SYDVKM. V was pared by 1 base and J by 0 bases, with 5 bases of the junction left unmatched. This CDR3 spans 19 amino acids. The sample taken for sequencing was naive CD4+ T cells sorted from blood. The subset denotes: CD45RA+ positively selected. The receptor was isolated from a woman in her 30s in good health. The chain combines TRBV28 with TRBJ2-1; 14 positions agree with TRBD2. The CDR3: CASSLSGLAGARSYNEQFF. CDR3 nucleotides: TGTGCCAGCAGTTTATCGGGACTAGCGGGAGCCCGCTCCTACAATGAGCAGTTCTTC.